This T cell receptor (beta chain) appears in the sequencing data of a study of T cell repertoires in cytomegalovirus infection (dated by TCRdb to between 2018 and 2020). With regard to the full study: Alongside well-studied HLA-B-restricted epitopes, the peptide stimulations were aimed at recently identified HLA-C-restricted CMV epitopes, whose presentation resists viral immunomodulation. The HLA type of each donor mattered for the analysis, because public TCR beta signatures pointed to carriage of CMV infection along with the matching HLA type. General findings and caveats noted by the study authors: Carriers of CMV infection plus the relevant HLA type were discriminated by the cumulative frequency of public TCR beta family members in the study cohort and in an independent 352-donor cohort. In the ex vivo response, HLA-C-restricted CMV-specific TCR beta clonotypes were dominant, and in two of eight donors the single most frequent clonotype came from this HLA-C-restricted group.

As regards this clonotype: Its antigen is still unknown. Base qualities are not recorded, but no much larger clone differs from it by a single base.

TCRdb shows the sequencer as Illumina HiSeq 1500. TCRdb cleaned the public reads at Q25 with fastp, built clones with MiXCR and kept in-frame beta chains. When rows share a CDR3 protein, they turn into one entry using the most common DNA and genes. The sample table records under 500,000 distinct CDR3 sequences; approximately 46% of these occur just once. The ten largest clones represent around two fifths of the sample. The treatment or condition tag for this specimen amounts to: in vitro stimulation with specific CMV peptide epitopes to enrich CMV-specific T cells. Clipping removes 2 bases from V and 3 bases from J, with 9 as the unmatched junction base count. The CDR3 measures 17 amino acids from cysteine to phenylalanine. Just CDR3 DNA is preserved here, 51 bases in frame from base 1. The germline V gene (reference sequence) provides CDR1 LGHDT and CDR2 YNNKEL.

This sequence uses TRBV3-1 and TRBJ2-2, with 7 central nucleotides matching TRBD2. This TCR was recovered from a human donor in good health (CMV status not recorded). Some clones in this sample may be carry-over from other donors' samples. Specimen: cultured PBMCs, collected from culture after CMV antigen stimulation. CDR3 reads: CASSQNMGGFDTGELFF. The nucleotides are TGTGCCAGCAGCCAAAACATGGGGGGGTTTGACACCGGGGAGCTGTTTTTT.